The 6 T cell receptor beta chains presented below share a single source sample, sequenced in a study of blood T cell repertoires in COVID-19. Sequencing used immunoSEQ multiplex PCR; TCRdb keeps in-frame clones, though not all of them. The sample has some 310,000 clones; about 90% are singletons. Source material: peripheral blood. The receptor source for this set is a woman between 35 and 50 years old with COVID-19, enrolled during active disease.

V is TRBV21-1 and J is TRBJ2-7; TRBD2, the table's D call, was not compared with the DNA. TRBV21-1 corresponds to a pseudogene. There are 14 residues in the CDR3. CDR3 nucleotide sequence: TGTGCCAGCAGCAAAGAGGGGGGGCCCTACGAGCAGTACTTC. Amino acid sequence: CASSKEGGPYEQYF.

The chain combines TRBV11-3 with TRBJ2-6, with 7 bases that match TRBD1. CDR1 and CDR2 (germline): SGHNT, YENEEA. The CDR3 has 19 residues. With V trimmed by 7 bases and J by 4 bases, 19 bases remained unmatched. This chain's CDR3 is CASISNSPETGTGANVLTF. In DNA, the CDR3 is TGTGCCAGCATCTCTAATTCACCCGAGACAGGGACCGGGGCCAACGTCCTGACTTTC.

This sequence joins TRBV6-5 and TRBJ2-7; no reliable D call. V was trimmed by 4 bases and J by 0 bases, leaving 4 bases between them. The CDR3 has 12 amino acids. CDR1 MNHEY and CDR2 SVGAGI come from the germline V gene. The DNA of the CDR3 is TGTGCCAGCAGTTCTTCCTCCTACGAGCAGTACTTC. This codes for CASSSSSYEQYF.

V usage is TRBV20-1 and J usage is TRBJ1-1; maybe TRBD1 (6 bases). CDR3 length: 11 residues. Per germline, CDR1 DFQATT and CDR2 SNEGSKA (reference sequence). Trimming removed 7 bases from V and 2 bases from J, with 8 bases in between. CDR3 bases: TGCAGTGGGACAGACAACACTGAAGCTTTCTTT. Translating gives CSGTDNTEAFF.

The rearrangement uses TRBV19 and TRBJ2-1; no reliable D call. The V gene lost 5 bases and the J gene lost 9 bases, with 23 bases spanning the gap. Per the germline V gene, CDR1 is LNHDA and CDR2 is SQIVND (reference sequence). The CDR3 runs to 16 residues. CDR3 sequence reads: CASSQQATSGPFEQFF. DNA for the CDR3: TGTGCCAGTAGTCAGCAGGCAACGAGTGGTCCCTTTGAGCAGTTCTTC.

V is TRBV29-1 and J is TRBJ2-5; D may be TRBD2 (5 bases). The ends were cut back, 7 bases at V and 7 bases at J, with 22 bases in the middle. The CDR3 consists of 14 residues. Germline V gene data show CDR1 as SQVTM and CDR2 as ANQGSEA. The CDR3 sequence is CSAGSIGLGGTQYF. As DNA, the CDR3 is TGCAGCGCCGGCTCTATAGGTTTAGGAGGGACCCAGTACTTC.